Included here is one T cell receptor (beta chain) sequence, with context. Its matching antigen is unknown. Sequenced by immunoSEQ multiplex PCR; TCRdb stores in-frame clones only, minus some. The top ten clones hold under 0.15% of a sample with over 20,000 clones, roughly 98% of them seen once. Cells defined as naive were viable CD3+CD4+ or CD3+CD8+ and CCR7+CD45RA+CD45RO-CD95-CD27+CD28+. Trimming took 5 bases from V and 4 from J; bases not matched to a gene: 10. The CDR3 length is 16 residues. Germline V gives CDR1 MNHEY, CDR2 SMNVEV (reference sequence). The sample belongs to a study of T cells after posttransplantation cyclophosphamide. Regarding the study as a whole: TRB clonality was highly associated with recipient CMV seropositivity and reactivation. Tissue-infiltrating T cells from skin or gut overlapped little with blood T cells. Later post-transplant blood repertoires were often dominated by donor CD8+ memory clones.

The TCR originated in a man in his forties in good health, CMV-negative, and a related stem cell transplant donor. The chain has TRBV27 and TRBJ2-1, with 8 bases that match TRBD2. Sequencing was performed on naive CD8+ T cells sorted from PBMCs. The CDR3 spells CASSPLQGLGYNEQFF. The CDR3, as DNA: TGTGCCAGCAGTCCCCTCCAGGGACTAGGGTACAATGAGCAGTTCTTC.